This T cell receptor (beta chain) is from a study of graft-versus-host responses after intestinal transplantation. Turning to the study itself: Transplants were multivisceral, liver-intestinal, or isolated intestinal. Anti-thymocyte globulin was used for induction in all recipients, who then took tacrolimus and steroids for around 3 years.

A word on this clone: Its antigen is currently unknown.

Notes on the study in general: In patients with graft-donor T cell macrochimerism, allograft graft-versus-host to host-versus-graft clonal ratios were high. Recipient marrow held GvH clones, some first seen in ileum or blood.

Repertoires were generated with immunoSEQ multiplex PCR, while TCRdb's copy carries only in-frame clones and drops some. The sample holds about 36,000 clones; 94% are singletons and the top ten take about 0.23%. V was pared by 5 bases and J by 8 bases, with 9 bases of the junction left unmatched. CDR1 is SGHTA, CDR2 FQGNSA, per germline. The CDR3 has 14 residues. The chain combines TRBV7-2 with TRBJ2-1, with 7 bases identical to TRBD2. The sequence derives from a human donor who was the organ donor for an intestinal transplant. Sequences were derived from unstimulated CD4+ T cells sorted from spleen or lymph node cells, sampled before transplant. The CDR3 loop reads CASSPQLANDEQFF. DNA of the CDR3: TGTGCCAGCAGCCCCCAACTAGCGAACGATGAGCAGTTCTTC.